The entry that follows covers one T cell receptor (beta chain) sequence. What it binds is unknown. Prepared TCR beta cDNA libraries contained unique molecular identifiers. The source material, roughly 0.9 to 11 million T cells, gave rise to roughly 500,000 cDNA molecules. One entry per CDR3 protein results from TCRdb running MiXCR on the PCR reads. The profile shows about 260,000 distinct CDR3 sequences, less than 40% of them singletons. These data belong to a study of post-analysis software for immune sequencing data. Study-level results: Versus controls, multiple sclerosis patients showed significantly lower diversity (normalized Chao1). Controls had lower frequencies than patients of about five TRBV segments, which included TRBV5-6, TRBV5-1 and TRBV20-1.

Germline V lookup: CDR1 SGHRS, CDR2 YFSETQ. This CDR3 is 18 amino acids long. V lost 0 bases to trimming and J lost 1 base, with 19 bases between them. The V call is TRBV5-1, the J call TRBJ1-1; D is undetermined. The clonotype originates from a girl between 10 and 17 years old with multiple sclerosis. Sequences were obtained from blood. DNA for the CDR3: TGCGCCAGCAGCTTGGGCAGGACCACCGAGAGCTGGAACACTGAAGCTTTCTTT. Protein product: CASSLGRTTESWNTEAFF.